This T cell receptor beta chain was retrieved from a study of blood T cell repertoires in COVID-19. Study-level information: Italy, Spain and the United States were the sources of the convalescent and acute COVID-19 samples. PBMCs, B-cell-depleted T cells, or T cells provided the cDNA or gDNA that made up the material.

Participants were aged about 18 to 100 years from around 25 US areas. This CDR3 region has 14 residues. With 11 bases clipped from V and 4 bases from J, the junction kept 9 bases outside the gene matches. Per germline, CDR1 MNHEY and CDR2 SMNVEV (reference sequence). How the authors handled the data: Nucleated cell number was recorded as an estimate derived from reference gene primer amplification. Data came from immunoSEQ multiplex PCR; TCRdb stores just in-frame clones and leaves some out. The D gene and trimming were derived from the DNA, and the V and J assignments and clone size from that table. The data contain about 220,000 clones, about four fifths of them singletons.

The sequence derives from a woman between 50 and 59 years old who had been exposed to COVID-19. Material for sequencing was PBMCs or T cells enriched from blood (not recorded which). This chain uses TRBV27 with TRBJ2-1; 9 bases fit TRBD2. CDR3 residues: CASALAGLYNEQFF. CDR3 DNA sequence: TGTGCCTCCGCCCTAGCGGGGCTTTACAATGAGCAGTTCTTC.